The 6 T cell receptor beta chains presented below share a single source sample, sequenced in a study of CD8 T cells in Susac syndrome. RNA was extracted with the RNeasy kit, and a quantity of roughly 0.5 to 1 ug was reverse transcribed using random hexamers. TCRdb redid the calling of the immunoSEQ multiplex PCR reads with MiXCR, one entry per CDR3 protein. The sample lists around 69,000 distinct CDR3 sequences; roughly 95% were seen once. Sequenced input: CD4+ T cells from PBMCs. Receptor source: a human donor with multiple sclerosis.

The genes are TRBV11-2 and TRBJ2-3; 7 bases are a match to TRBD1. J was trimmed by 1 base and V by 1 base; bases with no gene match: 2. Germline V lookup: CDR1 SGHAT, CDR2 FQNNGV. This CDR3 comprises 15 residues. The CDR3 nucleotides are TGTGCCAGCAGCTTAGCAGGGACAGGCACAGATACGCAGTATTTT. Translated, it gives CASSLAGTGTDTQYF.

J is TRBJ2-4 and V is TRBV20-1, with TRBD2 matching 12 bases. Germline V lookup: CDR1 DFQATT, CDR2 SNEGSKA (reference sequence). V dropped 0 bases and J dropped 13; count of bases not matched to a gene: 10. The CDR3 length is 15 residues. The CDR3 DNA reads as TGCAGTGCTAGAGATCCTAGACTAGCGGGGGACGGGCAGTACTTC. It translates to CSARDPRLAGDGQYF.

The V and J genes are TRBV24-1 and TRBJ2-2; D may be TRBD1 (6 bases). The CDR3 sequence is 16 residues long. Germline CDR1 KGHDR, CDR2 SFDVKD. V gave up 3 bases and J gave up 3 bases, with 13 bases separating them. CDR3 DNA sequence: TGTGCCACCAGTGATACAACAGGGAAAGACACCGGGGAGCTGTTTTTT. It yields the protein CATSDTTGKDTGELFF.

CDR3 nucleotide sequence: TGTGCCAGCAAGCCCCGATGGTTTCCAGCCGGGGCCTACGAGCAGTACTTC. It codes for CASKPRWFPAGAYEQYF. V gene TRBV7-8 combines with J gene TRBJ2-7, with D tentatively TRBD2 (5 bases). The V and J ends lost 7 bases and 2 bases respectively, with 24 bases between them. The V gene's germline CDR1 is SGHVS and CDR2 FQNEAQ. The CDR3 runs to 17 residues.

The CDR3 protein is CASSAGLNWSPLHF. CDR3 bases: TGTGCCAGCAGCGCGGGCCTCAATTGGTCACCCCTCCACTTT. This sequence joins TRBV13 and TRBJ1-6, with unresolved D. V dropped 5 bases and J dropped 10 bases, with 15 bases sitting between them. The CDR3 runs to 14 residues. Germline assignment: CDR1 PRHDT and CDR2 FYEKMQ (reference sequence).

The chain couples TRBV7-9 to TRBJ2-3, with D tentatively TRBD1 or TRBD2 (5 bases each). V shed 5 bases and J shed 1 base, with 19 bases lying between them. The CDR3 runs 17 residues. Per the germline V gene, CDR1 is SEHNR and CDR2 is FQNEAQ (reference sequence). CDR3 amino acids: CASSPIGGGRGTDTQYF. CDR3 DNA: TGTGCCAGCAGCCCCATCGGTGGGGGACGAGGCACAGATACGCAGTATTTT.